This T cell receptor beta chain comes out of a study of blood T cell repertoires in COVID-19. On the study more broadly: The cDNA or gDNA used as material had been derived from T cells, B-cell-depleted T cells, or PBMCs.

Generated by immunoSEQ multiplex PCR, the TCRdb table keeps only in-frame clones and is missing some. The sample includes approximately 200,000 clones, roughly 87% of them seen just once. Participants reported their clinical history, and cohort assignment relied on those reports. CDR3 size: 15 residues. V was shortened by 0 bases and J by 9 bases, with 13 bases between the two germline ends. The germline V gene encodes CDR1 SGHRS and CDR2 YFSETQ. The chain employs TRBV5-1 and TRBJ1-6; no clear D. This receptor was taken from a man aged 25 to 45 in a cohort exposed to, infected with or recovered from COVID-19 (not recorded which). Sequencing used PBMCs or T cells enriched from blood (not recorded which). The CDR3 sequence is CASSLAGIRGSPLHF. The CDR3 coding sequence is TGCGCCAGCAGCTTGGCCGGTATCCGAGGTTCACCCCTCCACTTT.